This T cell receptor beta chain was sequenced during a study of blood T cell repertoires in COVID-19. CDR1 and CDR2 (germline): SGHDT, YYEEEE. Trimming left V 4 bases short and J 5 bases short, with 9 bases between. The CDR3 consists of 12 residues. Data came from immunoSEQ multiplex PCR; TCRdb stores just in-frame clones and leaves some out. The repertoire holds around 620,000 clones, more than 80% seen once, with about 0.26% in the top ten. Source material: peripheral blood. The clonotype comes from a woman under 30 with acute or convalescent COVID-19. The V and J genes are TRBV5-6 and TRBJ1-1; D is undetermined. In DNA form, the CDR3 reads TGTGCCAGCAGCCGAGATTTGACTGAAGCTTTCTTT. Residues: CASSRDLTEAFF.